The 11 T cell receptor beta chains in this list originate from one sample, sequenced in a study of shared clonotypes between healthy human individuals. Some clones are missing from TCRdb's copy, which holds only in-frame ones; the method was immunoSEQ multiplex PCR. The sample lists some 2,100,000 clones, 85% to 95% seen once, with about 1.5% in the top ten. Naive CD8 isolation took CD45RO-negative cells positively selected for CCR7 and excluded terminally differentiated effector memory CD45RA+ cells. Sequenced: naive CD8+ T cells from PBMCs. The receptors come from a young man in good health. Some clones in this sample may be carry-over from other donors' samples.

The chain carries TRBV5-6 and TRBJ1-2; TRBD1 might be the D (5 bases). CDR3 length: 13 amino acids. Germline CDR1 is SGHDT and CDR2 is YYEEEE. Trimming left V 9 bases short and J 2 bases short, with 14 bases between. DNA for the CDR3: TGTGCCACCGAAAGGGGCGGAAACTATGGCTACACCTTC. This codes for CATERGGNYGYTF.

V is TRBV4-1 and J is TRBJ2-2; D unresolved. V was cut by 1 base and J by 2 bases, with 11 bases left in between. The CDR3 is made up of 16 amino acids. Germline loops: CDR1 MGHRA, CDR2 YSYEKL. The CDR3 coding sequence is TGCGCCAGCAGCCAAGGTTACGGCATAAACACCGGGGAGCTGTTTTTT. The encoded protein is CASSQGYGINTGELFF.

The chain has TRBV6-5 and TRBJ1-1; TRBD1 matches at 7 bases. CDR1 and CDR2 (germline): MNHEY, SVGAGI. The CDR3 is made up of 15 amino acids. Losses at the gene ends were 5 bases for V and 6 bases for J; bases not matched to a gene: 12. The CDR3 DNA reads TGTGCCAGCAGTGTGCTGCCCTCAGGGGGATCTGAAGCTTTCTTT. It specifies CASSVLPSGGSEAFF.

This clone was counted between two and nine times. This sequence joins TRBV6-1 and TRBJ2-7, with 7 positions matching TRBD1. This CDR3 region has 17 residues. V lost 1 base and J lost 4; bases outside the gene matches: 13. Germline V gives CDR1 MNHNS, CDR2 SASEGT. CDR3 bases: TGTGCCAGCAGTGAAGTAGCGAGGGCAGGGGGAGTATACGAGCAGTACTTC. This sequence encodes CASSEVARAGGVYEQYF.

The CDR3 reads CASSLRQGTEAFF. CDR3 coding DNA: TGCGCCAGCAGCCTTCGACAGGGAACTGAAGCTTTCTTT. This chain joins TRBV4-1 and TRBJ1-1; TRBD1 matches 7 bases. V was pared by 4 bases and J by 5 bases, with 4 bases of the junction left unmatched. The CDR3 length is 13 residues. Germline V gene data show CDR1 as MGHRA and CDR2 as YSYEKL.

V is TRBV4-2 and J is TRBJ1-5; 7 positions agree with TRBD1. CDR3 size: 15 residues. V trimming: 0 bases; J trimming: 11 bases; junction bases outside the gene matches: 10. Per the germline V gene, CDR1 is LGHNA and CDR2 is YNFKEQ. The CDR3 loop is CASSQEGGQLLAQHF. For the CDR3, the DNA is TGTGCCAGCAGCCAAGAGGGGGGACAGCTCTTAGCCCAGCATTTT.

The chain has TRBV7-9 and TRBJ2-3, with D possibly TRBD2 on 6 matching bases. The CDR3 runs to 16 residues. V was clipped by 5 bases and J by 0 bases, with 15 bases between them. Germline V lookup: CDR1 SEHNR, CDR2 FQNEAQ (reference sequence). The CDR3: CASSNIGRGSTDTQYF. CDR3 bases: TGTGCCAGCAGCAACATAGGGCGGGGCAGCACAGATACGCAGTATTTT.

The CDR3 region is CASSSSQTGRYNYEQYF. The DNA for the CDR3 is TGCGCCAGCAGTTCATCTCAGACAGGGCGATATAACTACGAGCAGTACTTC. The chain couples TRBV10-1 to TRBJ2-7; 7 bases agree with TRBD1. CDR3 length: 17 residues. The V and J ends lost 5 bases and 3 bases, in that order; junction bases with no gene match: 16. Germline V gives CDR1 WNHNN, CDR2 SYGVQD (reference sequence).

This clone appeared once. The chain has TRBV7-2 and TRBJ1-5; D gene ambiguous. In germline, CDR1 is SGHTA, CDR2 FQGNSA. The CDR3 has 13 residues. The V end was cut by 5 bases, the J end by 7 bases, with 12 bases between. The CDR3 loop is CASSKWLGQPQHF. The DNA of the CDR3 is TGTGCCAGCAGCAAGTGGTTAGGGCAGCCCCAGCATTTT.

DNA for the CDR3: TGTGCCAGCAGCCATAGCCGGGACAGGGAAGTGAACACTGAAGCTTTCTTT. Protein: CASSHSRDREVNTEAFF. The chain recombines TRBV9 with TRBJ1-1; the match to TRBD1 covers 9 bases. Unmatched junction bases numbered 10, after V lost 4 bases and J lost 0 bases. Germline CDR1 SGDLS, CDR2 YYNGEE. CDR3 length equals 17 residues. Looking up the rest from reference TRBV9 and TRBJ1-1 gives the full variable domain: DSGVTQTPKHLITATGQRVTLRCSPRSGDLSVYWYQQSLDQGLQFLIQYYNGEERAKGNILERFSAQQFPDLHSELNLSSLELGDSALYFCASSHSRDREVNTEAFFGQGTRLTVV.

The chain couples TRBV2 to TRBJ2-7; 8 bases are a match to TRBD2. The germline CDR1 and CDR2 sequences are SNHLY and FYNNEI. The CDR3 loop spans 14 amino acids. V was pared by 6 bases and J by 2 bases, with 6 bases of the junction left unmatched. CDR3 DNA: TGTGCCAGCAGACCAACTAGCGGACCCTACGAGCAGTACTTC. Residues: CASRPTSGPYEQYF.